These 19 T cell receptor beta chains were sequenced from one sample in a study of blood T cell repertoires in COVID-19. The data were produced by immunoSEQ multiplex PCR, yet TCRdb's version contains in-frame clones alone and is incomplete. The repertoire holds more than 250,000 clones, with around 89% as singletons. The specimen was PBMCs or T cells enriched from blood (not recorded which). The source is a woman aged 40 to 50 with acute COVID-19.

This clone was recorded once. This rearrangement joins TRBV18 to TRBJ2-7, with a weak D call TRBD1 (6 bases). Germline V gene data show CDR1 as KGHSH and CDR2 as LQKENI. This CDR3 is built from 14 residues. Trimming stripped 6 bases from V and 2 bases from J, with 14 bases between. CDR3 DNA: TGTGCCAGCTCGCTACAGGGCGAAGCCTACGAGCAGTACTTC. Its translation is CASSLQGEAYEQYF.

V gene TRBV12-3 or TRBV12-4 combines with J gene TRBJ1-2; 7 bases agree with TRBD1. The CDR3 has 12 residues. V gave up 10 bases and J gave up 5 bases; unmatched junction bases: 7. CDR3 protein: CAITRDSYGYTF. DNA for the CDR3: TGTGCCATCACCCGGGACAGTTATGGCTACACCTTC.

This clone appeared a single time. V is TRBV10-3 and J is TRBJ1-5, with 7 positions matching TRBD1. Germline CDR1 and CDR2: ENHRY and SYGVKD. J gave up 4 bases and V 8 bases, and 2 bases lay outside the gene matches. This CDR3 is 12 amino acids long. CDR3 nucleotide sequence: TGTGCCATCCGGGACAGAAATCAGCCCCAGCATTTT. Protein product: CAIRDRNQPQHF.

This chain joins TRBV28 and TRBJ1-6; 8 nucleotides match TRBD1. Germline V lookup: CDR1 MDHEN, CDR2 SYDVKM. The CDR3 spans 20 residues. The junction had 16 bases not matched to a gene; V was cut back by 6 bases and J by 0 bases. The CDR3 DNA follows: TGTGCCAGCAGCGGACAGGGCGGAAAAGCACTACACTCCTATAATTCACCCCTCCACTTT. Translating it yields CASSGQGGKALHSYNSPLHF.

The rearrangement uses TRBV5-4 and TRBJ2-3; 8 bases map to TRBD1. Per germline, CDR1 SGHNT and CDR2 YYREEE (reference sequence). Unmatched junction bases numbered 6, after V lost 5 bases and J lost 1 base. The CDR3 has 15 amino acids. CDR3 loop: CASRLTGAGTDTQYF. CDR3 coding DNA: TGTGCCAGCAGGTTGACAGGGGCTGGCACAGATACGCAGTATTTT.

V gene TRBV6-5 combines with J gene TRBJ2-5; 10 nucleotides align to TRBD1. J gave up 5 bases and V 6 bases, and 9 bases lay outside the gene matches. Germline CDR1 is MNHEY and CDR2 is SVGAGI. This CDR3 has 15 residues. The CDR3 nucleotides are TGTGCCAGCAGCGCAGCGGGACAGGGGCGGGAGACCCAGTACTTC. It specifies CASSAAGQGRETQYF.

V gene TRBV19 combines with J gene TRBJ1-4; D not certain. The CDR3 loop spans 13 amino acids. Trimming stripped 8 bases from V and 4 bases from J, with 11 bases between. Germline V gene sequence: CDR1 LNHDA, CDR2 SQIVND (reference sequence). This CDR3 is CASGRGLNEKLFF. The CDR3, as DNA: TGTGCCAGTGGACGAGGGCTTAATGAAAAACTGTTTTTT.

The chain joins TRBV29-1 to TRBJ2-1; 9 bases are a match to TRBD1. CDR3 length: 15 amino acids. CDR1 is SQVTM, CDR2 ANQGSEA, per germline. V gave up 6 bases and J gave up 9 bases; unmatched junction bases: 15. CDR3 DNA sequence: TGCAGCGTCAAACGTCCCGGGACAGGGTCCAGTGAGCAGTTCTTC. It encodes CSVKRPGTGSSEQFF.

The chain combines TRBV4-1 with TRBJ2-3; 7 bases match TRBD1. The CDR3 is 17 amino acids. Germline V gene lookup returns CDR1 MGHRA and CDR2 YSYEKL. Trimming removed 1 base from V and 1 base from J; junction bases left unmatched: 8. The CDR3, as DNA: TGCGCCAGCAGCCAAGGCCAGGGTACAGGGGGCACAGATACGCAGTATTTT. Amino acids: CASSQGQGTGGTDTQYF.

This clone was seen only a few times. The J gene is TRBJ2-1, the V gene TRBV10-3; 7 positions match TRBD1. With V trimmed by 4 bases and J by 0 bases, 0 bases remained unmatched. Per the germline V gene, CDR1 is ENHRY and CDR2 is SYGVKD. The CDR3 consists of 14 residues. The CDR3 bases are TGTGCCATCAGTGGACAGGGCTCCTACAATGAGCAGTTCTTC. This gives the protein CAISGQGSYNEQFF.

The CDR3 nucleotides are TGTGCCTCCGCCCAGCGGGAGGCGGATACGCAGTATTTT. Its protein product is CASAQREADTQYF. This chain connects TRBV30 to TRBJ2-3; TRBD2 matches at 9 bases. J lost 6 bases, V lost 7 bases, and 8 bases had no gene match. CDR3 length equals 13 residues. Per germline, CDR1 GTSNPN and CDR2 SVGIG (reference sequence).

This chain connects TRBV3-1 (or the pseudogene TRBV3-2) to TRBJ1-1; TRBD1 might be the D (6 bases). The CDR3 has 14 amino acids. The germline gives CDR1 LGHDT, CDR2 YNNKEL (reference sequence). V was cut by 4 bases and J by 4 bases, with 13 bases left in between. The CDR3 sequence is CASSPGQYSTEAFF. The CDR3, as DNA: TGTGCCAGCAGCCCCGGACAGTATAGCACTGAAGCTTTCTTT.

CDR3 residues: CATSDFNSYEQYF. The CDR3 region has the DNA TGTGCCACCAGTGATTTTAACAGCTACGAGCAGTACTTC. V is TRBV24-1 and J is TRBJ2-7; D not certain. V was clipped by 1 base and J by 3 bases, with 6 bases between them. The germline CDR1 and CDR2 sequences are KGHDR and SFDVKD. CDR3 length: 13 residues.

The rearrangement joins TRBV5-4 to TRBJ2-7; TRBD2 matches at 7 bases. The CDR3 consists of 14 residues. Germline V gene lookup returns CDR1 SGHNT and CDR2 YYREEE (reference sequence). With 6 bases clipped from V and 7 bases from J, the junction kept 13 bases outside the gene matches. The CDR3 here is CASTQGTGGREQYF. CDR3 sequence (DNA): TGTGCCAGCACCCAGGGTACGGGAGGCAGGGAGCAGTACTTC. Based on the CDR3 plus reference TRBV5-4 and TRBJ2-7, the full variable domain is ETGVTQSPTHLIKTRGQQVTLRCSSQSGHNTVSWYQQALGQGPQFIFQYYREEENGRGNFPPRFSGLQFPNYSSELNVNALELDDSALYLCASTQGTGGREQYFGPGTRLTVT.

This chain uses TRBV19 with TRBJ1-1; TRBD1 aligns across 8 bases. The CDR3 is 14 amino acids. With V trimmed by 3 bases and J by 1 base, 1 base remained unmatched. CDR1 and CDR2 (germline): LNHDA, SQIVND (reference sequence). CDR3 nucleotide sequence: TGTGCCAGTAGTATCCAGGGGGCGAACACTGAAGCTTTCTTT. This translates into CASSIQGANTEAFF.

J is TRBJ1-2 and V is TRBV28; 9 nucleotides line up with TRBD1. The J segment lost 8 bases and the V segment lost 5 bases, leaving 0 bases of the junction unmatched. CDR3 length: 11 amino acids. The germline V gene encodes CDR1 MDHEN and CDR2 SYDVKM. The CDR3 protein is CASSDRGGYTF. Written as DNA, the CDR3 is TGTGCCAGCAGTGACAGGGGGGGCTACACCTTC.

This clone was seen repeatedly, ten times or more. The V and J genes are TRBV2 and TRBJ1-5; D call uncertain. This CDR3 spans 15 amino acids. The germline CDR1 and CDR2 sequences are SNHLY and FYNNEI. The V end was cut by 7 bases, the J end by 0 bases, with 13 bases between. CDR3 loop: CASMNGINSNQPQHF. DNA for the CDR3: TGTGCCAGCATGAACGGGATCAATAGCAATCAGCCCCAGCATTTT.

CDR3 DNA: TGTGCCAGCAGTTTCGGACAGGGGGTTGAGCAGTTCTTC. Protein: CASSFGQGVEQFF. The rearrangement uses TRBV12-3 or TRBV12-4 and TRBJ2-1, with 10 bases identical to TRBD1. The CDR3 loop spans 13 amino acids. Trimming removed 3 bases from V and 9 bases from J; junction bases left unmatched: 2.

The rearrangement joins TRBV28 to TRBJ1-4; 9 nucleotides agree with TRBD1. Germline values: CDR1 MDHEN, CDR2 SYDVKM. Losses at the gene ends were 6 bases for V and 8 bases for J; bases not matched to a gene: 10. The CDR3 contains 15 residues. The CDR3: CASRAWDRDTEKLFF. The CDR3 DNA reads TGTGCCAGCAGGGCCTGGGACAGGGATACGGAAAAACTGTTTTTT.